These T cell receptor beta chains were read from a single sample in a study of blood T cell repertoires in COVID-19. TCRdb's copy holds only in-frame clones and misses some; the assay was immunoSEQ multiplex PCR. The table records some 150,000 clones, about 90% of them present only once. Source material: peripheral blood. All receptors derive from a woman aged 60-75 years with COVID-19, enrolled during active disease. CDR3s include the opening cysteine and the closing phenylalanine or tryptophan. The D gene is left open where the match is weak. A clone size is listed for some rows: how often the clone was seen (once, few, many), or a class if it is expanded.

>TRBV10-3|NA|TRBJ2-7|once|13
CAISERGGYEQYF
TGTGCCATCAGTGAGAGAGGGGGCTACGAGCAGTACTTC
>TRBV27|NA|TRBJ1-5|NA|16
CASSRRGGDSNQPQHF
TGTGCCAGCAGCCGTAGGGGCGGGGATTCCAATCAGCCCCAGCATTTT
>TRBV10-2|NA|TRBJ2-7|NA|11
CASIRDYEQYF
TGCGCCAGCATTCGGGACTACGAGCAGTACTTC
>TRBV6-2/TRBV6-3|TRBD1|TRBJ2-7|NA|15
CASSSLDRISYEQYF
TGTGCCAGCAGCTCCCTGGACAGGATTTCCTACGAGCAGTACTTC
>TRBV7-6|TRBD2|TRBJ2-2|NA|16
CASSLLAGASTGELFF
TGTGCCAGCAGCTTACTAGCGGGTGCGAGTACCGGGGAGCTGTTTTTT
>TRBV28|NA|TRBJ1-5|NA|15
CASSYVQGSNQPQHF
TGTGCCAGCAGTTATGTTCAGGGGAGCAATCAGCCCCAGCATTTT
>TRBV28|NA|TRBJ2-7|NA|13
CASTSGQTYEQYF
TGTGCCAGCACCAGCGGGCAGACCTACGAGCAGTACTTC
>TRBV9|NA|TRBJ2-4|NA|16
CASSARDILAKNIQYF
TGTGCCAGCAGCGCCCGGGACATTCTAGCCAAAAACATTCAGTACTTC
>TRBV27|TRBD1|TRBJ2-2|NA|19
CASSLSLWRDRGAAGELFF
TGTGCCAGCAGTTTATCCCTGTGGCGAGACAGGGGAGCGGCCGGGGAGCTGTTTTTT
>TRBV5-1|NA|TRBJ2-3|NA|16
CASSLAGAGYTDTQYF
TGCGCCAGCAGCTTGGCCGGAGCGGGTTACACAGATACGCAGTATTTT
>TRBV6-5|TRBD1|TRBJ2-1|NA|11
CASRQGDEQFF
TGTGCCAGCAGGCAGGGGGATGAGCAGTTCTTC
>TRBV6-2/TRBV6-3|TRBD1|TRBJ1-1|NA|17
CASSRDRGSSMNTEAFF
TGTGCCAGCAGCCGAGACAGGGGGTCCAGCATGAACACTGAAGCTTTCTTT
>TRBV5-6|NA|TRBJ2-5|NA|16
CASSFRGLPEQETQYF
TGTGCCAGCAGCTTTAGGGGGTTGCCGGAACAAGAGACCCAGTACTTC
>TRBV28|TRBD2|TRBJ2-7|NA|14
CASSTGTSSLRGYF
TGTGCCAGCAGTACCGGGACTAGCTCTTTACGCGGGTACTTC
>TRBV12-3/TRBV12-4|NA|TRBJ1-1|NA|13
CASSLKGDTEAFF
TGTGCCAGCAGTCTTAAGGGGGACACTGAAGCTTTCTTT
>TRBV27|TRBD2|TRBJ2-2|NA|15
CASSLLAENTGELFF
TGTGCCAGCAGTCTACTAGCGGAAAACACCGGGGAGCTGTTTTTT
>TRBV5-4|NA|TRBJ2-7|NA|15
CASSLKGALDAGEYF
TGTGCCAGCAGCTTGAAAGGGGCCCTCGATGCAGGGGAGTACTTC
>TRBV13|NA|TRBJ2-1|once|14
CASSSKRVSGEQFF
TGTGCCAGCAGCTCGAAGCGGGTTTCGGGTGAGCAGTTCTTC
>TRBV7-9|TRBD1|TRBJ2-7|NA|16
CASSLVSGTGYREQYF
TGTGCCAGCAGCTTAGTTTCCGGGACAGGGTACCGCGAGCAGTACTTC
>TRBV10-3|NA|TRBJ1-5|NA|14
CAISESTGDQPQHF
TGTGCCATCAGTGAGTCGACTGGAGATCAGCCCCAGCATTTT
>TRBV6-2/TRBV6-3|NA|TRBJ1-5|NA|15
CASSYRGVPNQPQHF
TGTGCCAGCAGTTATCGCGGGGTCCCCAATCAGCCCCAGCATTTT
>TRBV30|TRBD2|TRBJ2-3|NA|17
CAWSRAGAEMRTDTQYF
TGTGCCTGGAGTAGAGCGGGGGCTGAGATGCGCACAGATACGCAGTATTTT
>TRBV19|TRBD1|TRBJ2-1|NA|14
CASSIGTGNNEQFF
TGTGCCAGTAGTATAGGGACAGGGAACAATGAGCAGTTCTTC
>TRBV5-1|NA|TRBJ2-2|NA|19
CASNSQPTRQAANTGELFF
TGCGCCAGCAATTCTCAGCCTACACGACAGGCCGCGAACACCGGGGAGCTGTTTTTT
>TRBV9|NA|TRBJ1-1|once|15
CASSAQGKGNTEAFF
TGTGCCAGCAGCGCGCAGGGGAAAGGGAACACTGAAGCTTTCTTT
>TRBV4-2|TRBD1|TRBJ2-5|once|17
CASSQDLGQELQETQYF
TGTGCCAGCAGCCAAGACCTGGGACAGGAGTTACAAGAGACCCAGTACTTC
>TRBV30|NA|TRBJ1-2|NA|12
CAHSTGNYGYTF
TGTGCCCATTCAACAGGGAACTATGGCTACACCTTC
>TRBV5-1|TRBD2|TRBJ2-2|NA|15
CASNPGLALEGELFF
TGCGCCAGCAACCCGGGACTAGCGTTAGAGGGGGAGCTGTTTTTT